These 21 T cell receptor beta chains originate from one sample sequenced in a study of blood T cell repertoires in COVID-19. Assay used: immunoSEQ multiplex PCR; TCRdb lists only in-frame clones, some missing. The sample carries more than 120,000 clones, around 90% recorded once. The source material was peripheral blood. Receptors originate from a woman between 45 and 65 years old with acute or convalescent COVID-19.

The chain uses TRBV7-3 and TRBJ1-6; 8 nucleotides match TRBD1. This CDR3 comprises 14 residues. With 5 bases clipped from V and 12 bases from J, the junction kept 9 bases outside the gene matches. Germline V gene sequence: CDR1 SGHTA, CDR2 FQGTGA. The DNA for the CDR3 is TGTGCCAGCAGCCTAGAGAGCGGGACAGGACCCCTCCACTTT. Translating gives CASSLESGTGPLHF.

V is TRBV30 and J is TRBJ2-3, with TRBD1 identical over 7 bases. The germline CDR1 and CDR2 sequences are GTSNPN and SVGIG (reference sequence). The trim removed 4 bases at V and 4 bases at J, leaving 5 bases unmatched. The CDR3 contains 13 residues. Here the CDR3 reads CAWTTGVPDTQYF. In DNA form, the CDR3 reads TGTGCCTGGACAACAGGGGTCCCAGATACGCAGTATTTT.

This chain joins TRBV2 and TRBJ2-5; TRBD2 is a possible D gene (5 bases). Germline V gene sequence: CDR1 SNHLY, CDR2 FYNNEI. The V end lost 3 bases, the J end lost 3 bases, and 8 bases lay between the germline ends. This CDR3 is 13 amino acids long. The CDR3 nucleotides read TGTGCCAGCAGTGATCAACTAGAAGAGACCCAGTACTTC. Encoded protein: CASSDQLEETQYF.

Only one count was recorded for this clone. The sample carries other DNA sequences with the same CDR3. The chain is built from TRBV11-2 and TRBJ1-1; 8 nucleotides align to TRBD1. Germline lookup yields CDR1 SGHAT and CDR2 FQNNGV. V shed 3 bases and J 3 bases; nucleotides not matched to a gene: 0. The CDR3 loop spans 13 amino acids. In nucleotides, the CDR3 is TGTGCCAGCAGCTTGGACAGGGACACTGAAGCTTTCTTT. As protein: CASSLDRDTEAFF. The complete variable domain, with remaining parts taken from reference TRBV11-2 and TRBJ1-1, reads EAGVAQSPRYKIIEKRQSVAFWCNPISGHATLYWYQQILGQGPKLLIQFQNNGVVDDSQLPKDRFSAERLKGVDSTLKIQPAKLEDSAVYLCASSLDRDTEAFFGQGTRLTVV.

The chain recombines TRBV5-1 with TRBJ1-2; no clear D gene. This CDR3 contains 14 residues. Germline V gives CDR1 SGHRS, CDR2 YFSETQ. Trimming removed 0 bases at V and 1 base at J, with 7 bases between. The CDR3 region has the DNA TGCGCCAGCAGCTTGGAGGGAGATAACTATGGCTACACCTTC. This codes for CASSLEGDNYGYTF.

V is TRBV2 and J is TRBJ1-1; 9 nucleotides align to TRBD1. CDR1 SNHLY and CDR2 FYNNEI come from the germline V gene. The CDR3 covers 14 residues. After removal of 7 bases from V and 2 bases from J, the junction contained 5 bases not matched to a gene. The CDR3 here is CASKGGQGNTEAFF. DNA for the CDR3: TGTGCCAGCAAAGGGGGACAGGGTAACACTGAAGCTTTCTTT.

The chain combines TRBV29-1 with TRBJ1-1, with D perhaps matching TRBD1 (6 bases). The CDR3 totals 12 residues. The germline V and J ends were trimmed by 6 bases and 4 bases, with 12 bases remaining between them. The germline CDR1 and CDR2 sequences are SQVTM and ANQGSEA. This chain's CDR3 is CSVLRQATEAFF. For the CDR3, the DNA is TGCAGCGTCCTCCGACAGGCCACTGAAGCTTTCTTT.

The V and J genes are TRBV6-2 or TRBV6-3 and TRBJ1-3; 8 nucleotides match TRBD1. Germline V gene sequence: CDR1 MNHEY, CDR2 SVGEGT. CDR3 length equals 15 residues. Trimming at V came to 4 bases and at J to 0 bases, leaving 2 bases not matched to a gene. The CDR3 nucleotides are TGTGCCAGCAGTTCTACAGGGGGCTCTGGAAACACCATATATTTT. Translated: CASSSTGGSGNTIYF.

V is TRBV30 and J is TRBJ1-5, with D unresolved. The CDR3 consists of 15 residues. Germline V gene sequence: CDR1 GTSNPN, CDR2 SVGIG (reference sequence). V lost 2 bases, J lost 3 bases, and 14 bases lay in between. The CDR3 DNA follows: TGTGCCTGGAGTCGAGCCGGGAGGTACAATCAGCCCCAGCATTTT. Encoded protein: CAWSRAGRYNQPQHF.

This clone was detected a few times. The CDR3 DNA is TGTGCCAGCATCCTGGACAGGGGGAAAGCTTTCTTT. Protein sequence: CASILDRGKAFF. The chain recombines TRBV2 with TRBJ1-1, with TRBD1 identical over 10 bases. The CDR3 has 12 amino acids. Germline lookup yields CDR1 SNHLY and CDR2 FYNNEI. Trimming removed 7 bases from V and 9 bases from J; junction bases left unmatched: 5.

CDR3 nucleotides: TGTGCCAGCAGTCACCCGGGACAGGCCTACGAGCAGTACTTC. This codes for CASSHPGQAYEQYF. The chain carries TRBV6-5 and TRBJ2-7; 8 nucleotides match TRBD1. Losses at the gene ends were 5 bases for V and 2 bases for J; bases not matched to a gene: 5. The CDR3 totals 14 residues. Germline assignment: CDR1 MNHEY and CDR2 SVGAGI.

The rearrangement links TRBV5-6 to TRBJ1-6; the match to TRBD1 covers 7 bases. CDR1 SGHDT and CDR2 YYEEEE come from the germline V gene. The ends lost 4 bases at V and 9 bases at J; junction bases unmatched: 7. The CDR3 totals 14 residues. CDR3 region: CASSPDRRSSPLHF. In DNA, the CDR3 is TGTGCCAGCAGCCCGGACAGGAGAAGTTCACCCCTCCACTTT.

This rearrangement joins TRBV29-1 to TRBJ1-2; no definite D call. The CDR3 is 12 amino acids. V dropped 0 bases and J dropped 6 bases, with 8 bases sitting between them. CDR1 and CDR2 from the germline V gene are SQVTM and ANQGSEA. Here the CDR3 reads CSVEDGVDGYTF. The DNA of the CDR3 is TGCAGCGTTGAAGACGGGGTAGATGGCTACACCTTC.

The count of this clone is one. The chain links TRBV3-1 (or the pseudogene TRBV3-2) to TRBJ1-1; possibly TRBD1 for D (5 bases). The CDR3 sequence is 14 residues long. Germline V gene lookup returns CDR1 LGHDT and CDR2 YNNKEL (reference sequence). V was clipped by 5 bases and J by 1 base, with 11 bases between them. The CDR3 DNA is TGTGCCAGCAGCTTAACGCAGGGGAACACTGAAGCTTTCTTT. Encoded protein: CASSLTQGNTEAFF.

The rearrangement links TRBV5-1 to TRBJ2-7; D gene ambiguous. Germline CDR1 SGHRS, CDR2 YFSETQ. The CDR3 length is 14 residues. V was clipped by 3 bases and J by 3 bases, with 13 bases between them. The CDR3 sequence: CASSSPMARYEQYF. In nucleotides, the CDR3 is TGCGCCAGCAGCTCGCCAATGGCCCGCTACGAGCAGTACTTC. Filled out from reference TRBV5-1 and TRBJ2-7, the complete variable domain reads KAGVTQTPRYLIKTRGQQVTLSCSPISGHRSVSWYQQTPGQGLQFLFEYFSETQRNKGNFPGRFSGRQFSNSRSEMNVSTLELGDSALYLCASSSPMARYEQYFGPGTRLTVT.

The V call is TRBV27, the J call TRBJ2-2, with 8 bases that match TRBD1. V was clipped by 4 bases and J by 6 bases; unmatched bases: 1. CDR3 length: 13 residues. Per germline, CDR1 MNHEY and CDR2 SMNVEV (reference sequence). The chain's CDR3 is CASSWTGPGELFF. CDR3 DNA sequence: TGTGCCAGCAGTTGGACAGGGCCCGGGGAGCTGTTTTTT.

This chain connects TRBV3-1 (or the pseudogene TRBV3-2) to TRBJ1-6, with D possibly TRBD1 on 5 matching bases. Trimming shortened V by 3 bases and J by 7 bases, and 16 bases separated the two germline ends. Per germline, CDR1 LGHDT and CDR2 YNNKEL (reference sequence). The CDR3 is made up of 16 amino acids. For the CDR3, the DNA is TGTGCCAGCAGCCAGCCGACAGTTTTGGGGAATTCACCCCTCCACTTT. Residues: CASSQPTVLGNSPLHF.

This clone has just one count. V usage is TRBV2 and J usage is TRBJ2-5; 9 bases map to TRBD1. CDR1 and CDR2 from the germline V gene are SNHLY and FYNNEI. V lost 5 bases, J lost 5 bases, and 9 bases stayed unmatched. The CDR3 has 15 amino acids. The CDR3 nucleotides read TGTGCCAGCAGTCGAGGGGGACAGGGTATGGAGACCCAGTACTTC. This gives the protein CASSRGGQGMETQYF.

Only a few counts were recorded for this clone. The chain is built from TRBV10-1 and TRBJ2-1, with D maybe TRBD1 (6 bases). This CDR3 region has 14 residues. Between the trimmed V and J ends, which lost 0 bases and 7 bases, there was a span of 10 bases. Germline V gives CDR1 WNHNN, CDR2 SYGVQD (reference sequence). CDR3 loop: CASSESPGENEQFF. The CDR3 DNA is TGCGCCAGCAGTGAGTCGCCAGGGGAAAATGAGCAGTTCTTC.

V is TRBV30 and J is TRBJ1-2; the D is unclear. CDR3 length: 11 residues. CDR1 is GTSNPN and CDR2 is SVGIG in the germline V gene (reference sequence). Trimming shortened V by 0 bases and J by 5 bases, and 4 bases separated the two germline ends. The chain's CDR3 is CAWSVEYGYTF. DNA of the CDR3: TGTGCCTGGAGTGTGGAGTATGGCTACACCTTC.

This chain uses TRBV18 with TRBJ2-7; unclear D gene. Germline CDR1 is KGHSH and CDR2 is LQKENI. Trimming removed 2 bases at V and 0 bases at J, with 11 bases between. The CDR3 length is 15 residues. Here the CDR3 reads CASSPRSAYSYEQYF. The CDR3 bases are TGTGCCAGCTCACCAAGGAGCGCTTACTCCTACGAGCAGTACTTC.